The clone carrying this TCR beta chain was counted only a few times. What it recognizes is unknown. Total RNA was isolated from each sample in quantities of at least 5 micrograms. For the second PCR, which ran for roughly 6 to 11 cycles, a sample-barcoded 5' primer and a J-beta primer mix were used. A template-switch adaptor with 12 random nucleotides tagged each cDNA molecule. TCRdb independently ran MiXCR on the 5' RACE reads; one entry per CDR3 protein. The table records over a million distinct CDR3 sequences, 42% of them present only once. V gave up 0 bases and J gave up 0 bases, with 10 bases separating them. The length of the CDR3 is 15 residues. CDR1 is DFQATT and CDR2 is SNEGSKA in the germline V gene (reference sequence). The sample is drawn from a study of blood T cells in healthy people across ages. Study as a whole: Through template switching, about one barcoded beta molecule was captured per two T cells, as measured in model experiments. General observations from the study: The diversity estimates, figures obtained from one million T cells, were considered underestimates.

This chain connects TRBV20-1 to TRBJ2-3; D gene ambiguous. Sequencing was carried out using blood. The receptor was isolated from a woman in her late teens or twenties in good health. This CDR3 is CSAREGRSSTDTQYF. CDR3 nucleotides: TGCAGTGCTAGAGAGGGTAGATCTAGCACAGATACGCAGTATTTT.